This T cell receptor (beta chain) stems from a study of T cell responses to AZD1222 COVID-19 vaccine. The CDR3 loop spans 13 amino acids. The V end lost 5 bases, the J end lost 4 bases, and 9 bases lay between the germline ends. Germline V gene lookup returns CDR1 SEHNR and CDR2 FQNEAQ (reference sequence). The study's findings and limits: Mostly white British, mostly female donors; authors suggested clonal diversity may be underestimated. After two AZD1222 doses, spike-specific TCR breadth and depth rose versus day 0.

As for this clone: Its antigen remains unknown.

Profiled with immunoSEQ multiplex PCR; TCRdb holds only in-frame clones, not every one. The sample records 100,000 to 120,000 clones, approximately 94% being singletons. The rearrangement links TRBV7-9 to TRBJ1-5; D call uncertain. Specimen: peripheral blood, collected 28 days after the second AZD1222 dose. This clonotype was sampled from an adult who received the AZD1222 COVID-19 vaccine. The DNA for the CDR3 is TGTGCCAGCAGCCGCAGTGGGAATCAGCCCCAGCATTTT. Amino acids: CASSRSGNQPQHF.